The next 30 T cell receptor beta chains were all read from a single sample in a study of shared clonotypes between healthy human individuals. Using immunoSEQ multiplex PCR, the repertoire was profiled, and TCRdb retains in-frame clones only, with some absent. The sample consists of about 2 million clones, 85% to 95% of them appearing once. Sequencing was done on a sample of naive CD4+ T cells sorted from blood. Subset given: CD45RA+ positively selected. The receptors originated from a man between 18 and 29 years old in good health.

The CDR3 protein is CASSPGLTNTEAFF. In DNA form, the CDR3 reads TGTGCCAGCAGTCCGGGACTGACGAACACTGAAGCTTTCTTT. The V and J genes are TRBV6-5 and TRBJ1-1; the D gene is possibly TRBD1 (5 bases). CDR3 length: 14 amino acids. Per the germline V gene, CDR1 is MNHEY and CDR2 is SVGAGI. Trimming left V 5 bases short and J 1 base short, with 11 bases between.

This clone was recorded once. The rearrangement links TRBV4-2 to TRBJ2-1, with a possible D match to TRBD2 (7 bases). CDR1 and CDR2 from the germline V gene are LGHNA and YNFKEQ. CDR3 length: 16 residues. V lost 2 bases and J lost 6, with 17 bases in between. CDR3 loop: CASSQHNTRGANEQFF. CDR3 nucleotides: TGTGCCAGCAGCCAACACAACACCCGGGGGGCCAATGAGCAGTTCTTC.

This sequence joins TRBV7-8 and TRBJ2-7; D is undetermined. Germline CDR1 SGHVS, CDR2 FQNEAQ. The CDR3 length is 13 residues. Trimming shortened V by 1 base and J by 6 bases, and 10 bases separated the two germline ends. DNA for the CDR3: TGTGCCAGCAGCTTAGTCCCGATCGGCGAGCAGTACTTC. Translating gives CASSLVPIGEQYF.

V and J are TRBV5-1 and TRBJ1-6; D call uncertain. Germline V lookup: CDR1 SGHRS, CDR2 YFSETQ. V was trimmed by 0 bases and J by 10 bases, leaving 14 bases between them. CDR3 length: 15 residues. The CDR3 sequence: CASSLAWPSSSPLHF. The CDR3 DNA sequence: TGCGCCAGCAGCTTGGCATGGCCGTCGAGCTCACCCCTCCACTTT.

The J gene is TRBJ1-6, the V gene TRBV7-9; 8 bases agree with TRBD1. The CDR3 sequence is 13 residues long. Unmatched junction bases numbered 6, after V lost 10 bases and J lost 7 bases. Germline assignment: CDR1 SEHNR and CDR2 FQNEAQ (reference sequence). The CDR3 protein is CAISDRVNSPLHF. CDR3 DNA sequence: TGTGCCATCTCGGACAGGGTCAATTCACCCCTCCACTTT.

Remarks on this clone: Other DNA sequences within the sample encode an identical CDR3. The rearrangement links TRBV29-1 to TRBJ1-2; a possible D gene is TRBD1 (5 bases). From germline, CDR1 is SQVTM and CDR2 ANQGSEA. V shed 6 bases and J shed 4 bases, with 9 bases lying between them. The length of the CDR3 is 11 residues. For the CDR3, the DNA is TGCAGCGTCGGGGGGACCTATGGCTACACCTTC. Its translation is CSVGGTYGYTF.

V and J are TRBV6-5 and TRBJ1-3; D might be TRBD1 (5 bases). Germline lookup yields CDR1 MNHEY and CDR2 SVGAGI. V lost 2 bases to trimming and J lost 2 bases, with 10 bases between them. The CDR3 is made up of 15 amino acids. The CDR3 protein is CASSYQGIAGNTIYF. CDR3 DNA sequence: TGTGCCAGCAGTTACCAGGGTATCGCTGGAAACACCATATATTTT.

The CDR3 nucleotides are TGTGCCAGCTCACCGAGCCATGGGGGGGTCAATGAGCAGTTCTTC. This codes for CASSPSHGGVNEQFF. J is TRBJ2-1 and V is TRBV18, with TRBD2 matching 7 bases. J gave up 6 bases and V 3 bases, and 8 bases lay outside the gene matches. Per germline, CDR1 KGHSH and CDR2 LQKENI. The CDR3 has 15 residues.

The chain links TRBV28 to TRBJ1-4; D not certain. Per germline, CDR1 MDHEN and CDR2 SYDVKM. Between the trimmed V and J ends, which lost 2 bases and 7 bases, there was a span of 11 bases. This CDR3 contains 14 residues. CDR3 loop: CASSLGSLGEKLFF. The CDR3 nucleotides read TGTGCCAGCAGTTTAGGGTCCCTGGGTGAAAAACTGTTTTTT.

The V call is TRBV5-1, the J call TRBJ2-1, with 10 nucleotides matching TRBD1. V lost 3 bases to trimming and J lost 8 bases; unmatched junction nucleotides: 14. The germline gives CDR1 SGHRS, CDR2 YFSETQ. The CDR3 consists of 17 residues. The CDR3 nucleotides read TGCGCCAGCAGCTCGGGACAGGGGCCTAAAATGGACGATGAGCAGTTCTTC. Its protein is CASSSGQGPKMDDEQFF.

The chain uses TRBV9 and TRBJ2-1, with 10 bases fitting TRBD1. With 4 bases clipped from V and 6 bases from J, the junction kept 7 bases outside the gene matches. The CDR3 covers 15 residues. Germline CDR1 is SGDLS and CDR2 is YYNGEE. CDR3 protein: CASSPGQGGINEQFF. The CDR3 DNA is TGTGCCAGCAGCCCTGGACAGGGGGGAATCAATGAGCAGTTCTTC.

The gene calls are TRBV7-9 and TRBJ2-1, with 10 bases matching TRBD1. The CDR3 has 16 amino acids. Germline CDR1 and CDR2: SEHNR and FQNEAQ (reference sequence). V lost 1 base to trimming and J lost 1 base; unmatched junction nucleotides: 1. The DNA of the CDR3 is TGTGCCAGCAGCTTAGAGGGACAGGGGTCCTACAATGAGCAGTTCTTC. Its protein product is CASSLEGQGSYNEQFF.

The chain employs TRBV19 and TRBJ2-3, with D possibly being TRBD1 or TRBD2 (5 bases each). This CDR3 is built from 12 residues. V lost 8 bases to trimming and J lost 4 bases, with 10 bases between them. The germline CDR1 and CDR2 sequences are LNHDA and SQIVND (reference sequence). DNA for the CDR3: TGTGCCAGTGGGACCGCCGCAGATACGCAGTATTTT. As protein: CASGTAADTQYF. Full variable domain (remainder filled in from reference TRBV19 and TRBJ2-3): DGGITQSPKYLFRKEGQNVTLSCEQNLNHDAMYWYRQDPGQGLRLIYYSQIVNDFQKGDIAEGYSVSREKKESFPLTVTSAQKNPTAFYLCASGTAADTQYFGPGTRLTVL.

This clone was seen only once. The V call is TRBV28, the J call TRBJ2-6; no reliable D call. Between the trimmed V and J ends, which lost 6 bases and 0 bases, there was a span of 9 bases. This CDR3 has 15 residues. Germline lookup yields CDR1 MDHEN and CDR2 SYDVKM. The CDR3 DNA reads TGTGCCAGCAGCCAGCGAGTCTCTGGGGCCAACGTCCTGACTTTC. Residues: CASSQRVSGANVLTF.

Worth noting for this clone: The sample has other DNA sequences that encode this CDR3 too. The chain has TRBV9 and TRBJ2-5, with D tentatively TRBD2 (6 bases). Trimming left V 0 bases short and J 2 bases short, with 8 bases between. The CDR3 consists of 14 residues. In germline, CDR1 is SGDLS, CDR2 YYNGEE. The CDR3 is CASSVGGLQETQYF. Written as DNA, the CDR3 is TGTGCCAGCAGCGTAGGGGGACTGCAAGAGACCCAGTACTTC.

This chain joins TRBV6-5 and TRBJ2-7, with no clear D. The CDR3 consists of 14 residues. Per germline, CDR1 MNHEY and CDR2 SVGAGI. Trimming took off 6 bases at V and 3 bases at J, with 15 bases between the two ends. This CDR3 is CASSPTFGLYEQYF. Written as DNA, the CDR3 is TGTGCCAGCAGCCCGACATTTGGGCTCTACGAGCAGTACTTC.

The chain has TRBV28 and TRBJ2-3; D may be TRBD2 (6 bases). Germline-derived CDR1 and CDR2 are MDHEN and SYDVKM. Trimming left V 5 bases short and J 4 bases short, with 10 bases between. The CDR3 consists of 13 residues. CDR3 in DNA: TGTGCCAGCAGTCGAGGGGACTCAGATACGCAGTATTTT. The encoded protein is CASSRGDSDTQYF.

This chain connects TRBV28 to TRBJ2-1; D uncertain. The CDR3 has 13 amino acids. V was pared by 3 bases and J by 6 bases, with 9 bases between. The germline V gene has CDR1 MDHEN and CDR2 SYDVKM. The DNA for the CDR3 is TGTGCCAGCAGTTTTAGGACGAGCAATGAGCAGTTCTTC. Amino acids: CASSFRTSNEQFF.

The rearrangement joins TRBV28 to TRBJ1-3; 11 positions match TRBD1. The CDR3 runs 15 residues. V lost 5 bases to trimming and J lost 6 bases; unmatched junction nucleotides: 6. CDR1 MDHEN and CDR2 SYDVKM come from the germline V gene. The CDR3 protein is CASSDWTGGENTIYF. CDR3 sequence (DNA): TGTGCCAGCAGTGATTGGACAGGGGGCGAAAACACCATATATTTT. Variable domain in full (rest from reference TRBV28 and TRBJ1-3): DVKVTQSSRYLVKRTGEKVFLECVQDMDHENMFWYRQDPGLGLRLIYFSYDVKMKEKGDIPEGYSVSREKKERFSLILESASTNQTSMYLCASSDWTGGENTIYFGEGSWLTVV.

The rearrangement uses TRBV6-1 and TRBJ2-3, with a possible D match to TRBD1 (8 bases). The V gene lost 7 bases and the J gene lost 4 bases, with 18 bases spanning the gap. This CDR3 is 15 amino acids long. Germline V gives CDR1 MNHNS, CDR2 SASEGT. CDR3 sequence reads: CASNPRQGRADTQYF. The CDR3 DNA sequence: TGTGCCAGCAACCCTCGACAGGGGAGGGCAGATACGCAGTATTTT.

The gene calls are TRBV6-5 and TRBJ2-2, with D perhaps matching TRBD1 (6 bases). V lost 8 bases, J lost 6 bases, and 19 bases lay in between. Germline V CDR1 and CDR2: MNHEY, SVGAGI. The length of the CDR3 is 15 residues. The CDR3 spells CASSQGQGRSGELFF. The CDR3 DNA sequence: TGTGCCAGCTCCCAGGGGCAGGGTCGATCCGGGGAGCTGTTTTTT.

CDR3 DNA: TGTGCCAGCAGCTCTAAATTGGGCGAAGAGACCCAGTACTTC. This gives the protein CASSSKLGEETQYF. This chain uses TRBV7-9 with TRBJ2-5; D remains unclear. Trimming removed 4 bases from V and 3 bases from J, with 12 bases in between. The CDR3 is 14 residues long. Germline loops: CDR1 SEHNR, CDR2 FQNEAQ (reference sequence).

This chain links TRBV18 with TRBJ2-5, with TRBD2 matching 7 bases. Germline-derived CDR1 and CDR2 are KGHSH and LQKENI. This CDR3 spans 14 amino acids. V dropped 4 bases and J dropped 2; count of bases not matched to a gene: 4. The DNA of the CDR3 is TGTGCCAGCTCACGTGGGAGGGTTCAAGAGACCCAGTACTTC. Translation: CASSRGRVQETQYF.

The rearrangement uses TRBV28 and TRBJ2-7, with D possibly being TRBD1 or TRBD2 (7 bases each). Germline V gene sequence: CDR1 MDHEN, CDR2 SYDVKM. This CDR3 is 15 amino acids long. The V and J ends lost 7 bases and 3 bases respectively, with 19 bases between them. CDR3 region: CASTAGGTAIYEQYF. The CDR3 nucleotides are TGTGCCAGCACCGCCGGGGGGACAGCTATCTACGAGCAGTACTTC.

This sequence joins TRBV27 and TRBJ1-2, with D possibly being TRBD1 (6 bases). With 6 bases removed from V and 4 bases from J, the gap between germline ends came to 9 bases. CDR1 and CDR2 (germline): MNHEY, SMNVEV (reference sequence). The CDR3 extends over 12 amino acids. In DNA, the CDR3 is TGTGCCAGCAGAACAGGGCGCTATGGCTACACCTTC. Amino acids: CASRTGRYGYTF.

The chain is built from TRBV5-1 and TRBJ2-5, with a weak D call TRBD2 (6 bases). Germline values: CDR1 SGHRS, CDR2 YFSETQ. Between the trimmed V and J ends, which lost 2 bases and 2 bases, there was a span of 10 bases. The CDR3 runs 14 residues. The CDR3 nucleotides read TGCGCCAGCAGCTTAACTAGCCCACAAGAGACCCAGTACTTC. This sequence encodes CASSLTSPQETQYF.

The CDR3 DNA reads as TGTGCCAGTAGTATAGCGGTGGATCACAATGAGCAGTTCTTC. This gives the protein CASSIAVDHNEQFF. This sequence joins TRBV19 and TRBJ2-1; D not certain. CDR3 size: 14 residues. Trimming took off 1 base at V and 5 bases at J, with 9 bases between the two ends. Germline-derived CDR1 and CDR2 are LNHDA and SQIVND (reference sequence).

The gene calls are TRBV6-5 and TRBJ1-6; 7 bases fit TRBD1. J lost 9 bases, V lost 0 bases, and 5 bases had no gene match. Germline CDR1 MNHEY, CDR2 SVGAGI. CDR3 size: 15 residues. As DNA, the CDR3 is TGTGCCAGCAGTTACTCAACAGGGGAACCTTCACCCCTCCACTTT. Translation: CASSYSTGEPSPLHF.

V and J are TRBV30 and TRBJ1-5; 8 positions agree with TRBD1. V lost 3 bases to trimming and J lost 9 bases; unmatched junction nucleotides: 10. CDR1 and CDR2 from the germline V gene are GTSNPN and SVGIG (reference sequence). This CDR3 has 14 amino acids. The CDR3 DNA follows: TGTGCCTGGAGACTGACCCTTGGACAGGGGCCCCAGCATTTT. Amino acids: CAWRLTLGQGPQHF.

This clone has just one count. V and J are TRBV5-1 and TRBJ2-5, with D unresolved. V lost 4 bases to trimming and J lost 2 bases, with 9 bases between them. The length of the CDR3 is 13 residues. Germline-derived CDR1 and CDR2 are SGHRS and YFSETQ. CDR3 bases: TGCGCCAGCAGCCGCAACACTCAAGAGACCCAGTACTTC. Its translation: CASSRNTQETQYF.